This T cell receptor (beta chain) was sequenced during a study of cytomegalovirus exposure and HLA in healthy donors. Findings and caveats of the study: Most TCR sequences were uncommon, yet certain public TCRs appeared in many donors.

CDR1 is SGDLS, CDR2 YYNGEE, per germline. This CDR3 is 15 amino acids long. V lost 0 bases, J lost 0 bases, and 7 bases lay in between. The PCR used 60 Vbeta and 13 Jbeta primers. In the source study's methods: In a later analysis, around 10 million of 60 million to 80 million unique beta chains occurred in at least two donors. This table comes from immunoSEQ multiplex PCR, and its TCRdb copy is limited to in-frame clones, with some not included. From that table come the V and J calls and clone size; the DNA was used to work out D and trimming. The table lists about 170,000 clones, 77% of them singletons. A word on this clone: The antigen is not known.

V is TRBV9 and J is TRBJ2-4; no reliable D call. The TCR sequence derives from a female donor in good health and CMV-seronegative. The specimen was PBMCs. DNA of the CDR3: TGTGCCAGCAGCGTAGGAGATCTAGCCAAAAACATTCAGTACTTC. Its protein product is CASSVGDLAKNIQYF.